This entry is about one T cell receptor (beta chain). The replicate PCRs on unsorted PBMC were given about 300 ng DNA, which is some 28,000 T cell genomes. Original processing methods: Owing to the provision of junction-only sequences devoid of quality scores by immunoSEQ, filtering differed. TCRdb's copy holds only in-frame clones and misses some; the assay was immunoSEQ multiplex PCR. The DNA was the basis for D and trimming; V, J and clone size are from that table. The data hold 450,000 to 500,000 clones, with about 82% observed a single time. Genomic DNA for unsorted samples, which was extracted with the QIAamp DNA Blood Mini kit, came from 85 million to 90 million PBMCs. The data stem from a study of shared clonotypes between healthy human individuals. The TCR sequence derives from a woman aged 40 to 49 in good health. Some clones in this sample may be carry-over from other donors' samples. The material sequenced was PBMCs.

CDR3 in amino acids: CASSVLGQGRGGYTF. In DNA form, the CDR3 reads TGTGCCAGCAGCGTTCTGGGACAGGGGAGAGGCGGCTACACCTTC. V is TRBV9 and J is TRBJ1-2; 10 nucleotides match TRBD1. This CDR3 has 15 amino acids. Germline assignment: CDR1 SGDLS and CDR2 YYNGEE. The V gene end was trimmed by 2 bases and the J gene end by 8 bases; junction bases not matched to a gene: 9.